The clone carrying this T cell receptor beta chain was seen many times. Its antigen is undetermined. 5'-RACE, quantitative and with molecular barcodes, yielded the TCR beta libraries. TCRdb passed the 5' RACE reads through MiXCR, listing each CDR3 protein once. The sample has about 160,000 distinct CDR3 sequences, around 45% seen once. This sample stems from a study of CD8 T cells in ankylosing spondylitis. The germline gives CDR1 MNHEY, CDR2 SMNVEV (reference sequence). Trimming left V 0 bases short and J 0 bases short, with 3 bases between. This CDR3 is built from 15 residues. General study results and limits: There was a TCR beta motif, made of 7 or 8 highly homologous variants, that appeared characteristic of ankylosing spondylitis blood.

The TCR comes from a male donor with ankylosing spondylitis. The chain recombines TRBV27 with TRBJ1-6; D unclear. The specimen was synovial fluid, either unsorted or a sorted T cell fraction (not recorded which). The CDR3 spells CASSLSGSYNSPLHF. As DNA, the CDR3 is TGTGCCAGCAGTTTATCGGGCTCCTATAATTCACCCCTCCACTTT.